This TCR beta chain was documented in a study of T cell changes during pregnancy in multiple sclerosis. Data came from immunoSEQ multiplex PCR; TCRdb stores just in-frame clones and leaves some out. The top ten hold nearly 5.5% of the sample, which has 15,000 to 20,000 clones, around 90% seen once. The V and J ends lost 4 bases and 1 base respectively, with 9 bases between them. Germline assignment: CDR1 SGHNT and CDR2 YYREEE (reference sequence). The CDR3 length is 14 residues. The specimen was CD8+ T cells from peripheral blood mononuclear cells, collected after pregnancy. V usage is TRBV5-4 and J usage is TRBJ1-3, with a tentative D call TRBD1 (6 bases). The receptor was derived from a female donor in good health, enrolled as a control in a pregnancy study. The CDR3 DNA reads TGTGCCAGCAGCGGCAGGGGATCTGGAAACACCATATATTTT. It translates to CASSGRGSGNTIYF.